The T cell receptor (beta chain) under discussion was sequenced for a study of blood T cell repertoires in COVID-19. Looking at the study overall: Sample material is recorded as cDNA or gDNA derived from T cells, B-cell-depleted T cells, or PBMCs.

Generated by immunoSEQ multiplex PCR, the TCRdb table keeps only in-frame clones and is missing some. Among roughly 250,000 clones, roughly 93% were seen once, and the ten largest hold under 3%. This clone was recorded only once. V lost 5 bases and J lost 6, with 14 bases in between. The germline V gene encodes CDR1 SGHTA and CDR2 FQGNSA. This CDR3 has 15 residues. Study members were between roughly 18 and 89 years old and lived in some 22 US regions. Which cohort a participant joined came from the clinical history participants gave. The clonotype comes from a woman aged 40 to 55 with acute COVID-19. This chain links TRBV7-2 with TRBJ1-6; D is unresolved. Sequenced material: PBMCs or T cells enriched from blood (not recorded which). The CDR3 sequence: CASSVGELINSPLHF. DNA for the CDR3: TGTGCCAGCAGCGTCGGAGAGCTGATTAATTCACCCCTCCACTTT.